The following is a T cell receptor (beta chain) sequence with its context. Its antigen is currently unknown. The data belong to a study of shared clonotypes between healthy human individuals. On the study more broadly: The composition of the donors was a couple of women and a few men aged 18 to 49. Whole-study results and caveats: The study found lower generation probabilities in non-shared clonotypes than in those shared by all four donors. Sharing across a handful of donors was seen in 4% to 5.5% of naive CD4 clonotypes.

Trimming took 6 bases from V and 5 from J, leaving 14 bases between them. Germline V lookup: CDR1 MNHNY, CDR2 SVGAGI (reference sequence). The CDR3 runs 14 residues. At the deep level, the assay was run. Sequenced by immunoSEQ multiplex PCR; TCRdb stores in-frame clones only, minus some. This sample has about 690,000 clones, with 90% found just once. The clonotype was recovered from a man aged 18 to 30 in good health. Some clones in this sample may be carry-over from other donors' samples. Source material: memory CD8+ T cells from PBMCs. Indicated subset: CD45RO+ cells pooled with CCR7-negative TemRA cells. The rearrangement joins TRBV6-6 to TRBJ2-1, with D possibly being TRBD2 (6 bases). Here the CDR3 reads CASSYSGTHNEQFF. CDR3 nucleotide sequence: TGTGCCAGCAGCTATTCCGGGACTCACAATGAGCAGTTCTTC.